What follows is one T cell receptor (beta chain) and its context. Its antigen remains unidentified. This record belongs to a study of cytomegalovirus exposure and HLA in healthy donors. Study observations and caveats: An analysis done earlier found most TCR beta V segments productive about 87% or about 30% of the time. Most TCR sequences were rare, but some public TCRs occurred in many donors. The likely explanation for a cluster of highly shared sequence variants was sequencing artifact. Some V segments, TRBV6-2 and TRBV6-3 among them, were indistinguishable and were therefore excluded.

Germline V gene lookup returns CDR1 MNHEY and CDR2 SMNVEV (reference sequence). The CDR3 is 16 residues long. V was clipped by 1 base and J by 4 bases, with 13 bases between them. Amplification used 60 Vbeta primers and 13 Jbeta primers. The method was immunoSEQ multiplex PCR; TCRdb's version includes in-frame clones alone and lacks a portion of them. The listing contains roughly 220,000 clones. The sequencing sample was made of PBMCs. The V gene is TRBV27, the J gene TRBJ1-4; the D is unclear. This TCR was recovered from a girl aged 2-10 years in good health and CMV-seropositive. The CDR3 protein is CASSLFGVNFNEKLFF. The CDR3 nucleotides are TGTGCCAGCAGTTTATTCGGGGTCAACTTTAATGAAAAACTGTTTTTT. Full variable domain (missing parts from reference TRBV27 and TRBJ1-4): EAQVTQNPRYLITVTGKKLTVTCSQNMNHEYMSWYRQDPGLGLRQIYYSMNVEVTDKGDVPEGYKVSRKEKRNFPLILESPSPNQTSLYFCASSLFGVNFNEKLFFGSGTQLSVL.